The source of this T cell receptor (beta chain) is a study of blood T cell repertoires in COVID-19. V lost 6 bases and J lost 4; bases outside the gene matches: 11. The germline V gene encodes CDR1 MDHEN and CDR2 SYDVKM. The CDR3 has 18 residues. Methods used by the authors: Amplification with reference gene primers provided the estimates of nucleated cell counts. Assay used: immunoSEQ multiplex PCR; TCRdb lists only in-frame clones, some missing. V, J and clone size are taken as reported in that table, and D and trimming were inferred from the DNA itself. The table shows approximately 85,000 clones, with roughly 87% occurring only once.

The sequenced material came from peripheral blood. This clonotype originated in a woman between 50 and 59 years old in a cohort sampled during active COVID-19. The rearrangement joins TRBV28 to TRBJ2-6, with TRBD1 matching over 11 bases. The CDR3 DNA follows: TGTGCCAGCAGAACGCCTGGACAGGGGGCGCTAGGGGCCAACGTCCTGACTTTC. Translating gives CASRTPGQGALGANVLTF.